The 29 T cell receptor beta chains presented below share a single source sample, sequenced in a study of T cells in Graves' hyperthyroidism and ophthalmopathy. RNA transcripts gave rise to amplified TCR beta CDR3 regions. TCR CDR3 underwent first-round RT-PCR with the HTBI primer set. In TCRdb, the multiplex PCR reads were re-called with MiXCR into one record per CDR3 protein. The repertoire holds around 280,000 distinct CDR3 sequences, with roughly 13% as singletons. The sequenced sample was blood. These receptors were taken from a woman aged 40-49 years with Graves' hyperthyroidism.

The table lists this clonotype with many counts. The J gene is TRBJ2-1, the V gene TRBV5-1; 10 bases align to TRBD1. Germline values: CDR1 SGHRS, CDR2 YFSETQ. With V trimmed by 4 bases and J by 8 bases, 9 bases remained unmatched. The length of the CDR3 is 15 residues. The CDR3 loop reads CASSKVTGGFHEQFF. The CDR3 DNA sequence: TGCGCCAGCAGCAAGGTGACAGGGGGCTTTCATGAGCAGTTCTTC. The entire variable domain, with the rest obtained from reference TRBV5-1 and TRBJ2-1, is as follows: KAGVTQTPRYLIKTRGQQVTLSCSPISGHRSVSWYQQTPGQGLQFLFEYFSETQRNKGNFPGRFSGRQFSNSRSEMNVSTLELGDSALYLCASSKVTGGFHEQFFGPGTRLTVL.

This clonotype was picked up many times. The chain is built from TRBV9 and TRBJ1-2, with 9 positions matching TRBD1. CDR3 length: 16 residues. The ends lost 3 bases at V and 4 bases at J; junction bases unmatched: 10. Germline values: CDR1 SGDLS, CDR2 YYNGEE. The CDR3 sequence is CASSAGGQGTAYGYTF. The CDR3 coding sequence is TGTGCCAGCAGCGCAGGGGGACAGGGAACCGCCTATGGCTACACCTTC.

V is TRBV18 and J is TRBJ1-1, with a possible D match to TRBD1 (5 bases). This CDR3 comprises 19 residues. Germline CDR1 KGHSH, CDR2 LQKENI. The V end was cut by 2 bases, the J end by 0 bases, with 22 bases between. The DNA for the CDR3 is TGTGCCAGCTCACCATGGGGTCCGGCGGACACATGGGTGAACACTGAAGCTTTCTTT. Its protein product is CASSPWGPADTWVNTEAFF. The variable domain in full, completed from reference TRBV18 and TRBJ1-1, reads NAGVMQNPRHLVRRRGQEARLRCSPMKGHSHVYWYRQLPEEGLKFMVYLQKENIIDESGMPKERFSAEFPKEGPSILRIQQVVRGDSAAYFCASSPWGPADTWVNTEAFFGQGTRLTVV.

For this clonotype: Possible read error: a much larger clone is one base away. The genes are TRBV30 and TRBJ1-4; no clear D gene. Looked up from germline, CDR1 is GTSNPN and CDR2 is SVGIG (reference sequence). This CDR3 is built from 12 residues. The CDR3 nucleotides are TGTGCCTGGACATCAACTAATGAAAAACCGTTTTTT. This translates into CAWTSTNEKPFF.

The rearrangement uses TRBV10-2 and TRBJ1-5; D may be TRBD1 (6 bases). Germline CDR1 reads WSHSY; CDR2 reads SAAADI. This CDR3 region has 14 residues. Trimming took off 2 bases at V and 4 bases at J, with 9 bases between the two ends. The CDR3 DNA reads as TGCGCCAGCAGTGAGGGACAGAGAAATCAGCCCCAGCATTTT. The encoded protein is CASSEGQRNQPQHF.

In its sample, this clonotype was seen many times. CDR3 nucleotide sequence: TGTGCCAGCAGTGAGACAGATAGCAATCAGCCCCAGCATTTT. Amino acid sequence: CASSETDSNQPQHF. This sequence joins TRBV6-1 and TRBJ1-5, with a possible D match to TRBD1 (5 bases). V lost 3 bases, J lost 0 bases, and 6 bases lay in between. CDR1 and CDR2 (germline): MNHNS, SASEGT. The CDR3 runs to 14 residues.

This clonotype was observed many times. V and J are TRBV7-9 and TRBJ2-3; D might be TRBD1 or TRBD2, each matching 5 bases. The CDR3 runs 14 residues. V lost 5 bases and J 5 bases, leaving 14 bases between the germline ends. Germline lookup yields CDR1 SEHNR and CDR2 FQNEAQ (reference sequence). This CDR3 reads CASSPEGTQDTQYF. The CDR3 bases are TGTGCCAGCAGCCCTGAGGGGACCCAAGATACGCAGTATTTT.

There are many counts of this clonotype. The chain carries TRBV12-3 or TRBV12-4 and TRBJ1-4, with D unresolved. The CDR3 runs 15 residues. The V end was cut by 5 bases, the J end by 2 bases, with 12 bases between. CDR3 DNA: TGTGCCAGCAGTCTTTGGGGTGCGACTAATGAAAAACTGTTTTTT. Translation gives CASSLWGATNEKLFF.

The chain employs TRBV7-9 and TRBJ2-1; 11 bases align to TRBD1. Losses at the gene ends were 4 bases for V and 4 bases for J; bases not matched to a gene: 3. Germline loops: CDR1 SEHNR, CDR2 FQNEAQ (reference sequence). The CDR3 runs to 15 residues. The CDR3, as DNA: TGTGCCAGCAGCTCGGGGACAGGGGGATACAATGAGCAGTTCTTC. Its protein product is CASSSGTGGYNEQFF.

This clonotype was seen at least ten times. The V call is TRBV5-1, the J call TRBJ2-7, with 7 bases aligning to TRBD1. Looked up from germline, CDR1 is SGHRS and CDR2 is YFSETQ. CDR3 length: 14 residues. J lost 4 bases, V lost 1 base, and 5 bases had no gene match. For the CDR3, the DNA is TGCGCCAGCAGCTTGTCATCACAGGGGTACGAGCAGTACTTC. Its translation: CASSLSSQGYEQYF. The variable domain in full, with the rest retrieved from reference TRBV5-1 and TRBJ2-7, is KAGVTQTPRYLIKTRGQQVTLSCSPISGHRSVSWYQQTPGQGLQFLFEYFSETQRNKGNFPGRFSGRQFSNSRSEMNVSTLELGDSALYLCASSLSSQGYEQYFGPGTRLTVT.

This clonotype appeared many times. The chain joins TRBV15 to TRBJ2-7; no clear D. Trimming took off 6 bases at V and 0 bases at J, with 9 bases between the two ends. The germline V gene encodes CDR1 LNHNV and CDR2 YYDKDF (reference sequence). The CDR3 contains 13 residues. CDR3 amino acids: CATRDGVSYEQYF. CDR3 DNA: TGTGCCACCAGGGATGGAGTCTCCTACGAGCAGTACTTC.

There are many counts of this clonotype. The rearrangement links TRBV10-1 to TRBJ2-5, with D perhaps given as TRBD1 or TRBD2 (6 bases each). V lost 5 bases and J 4 bases, leaving 11 bases between the germline ends. This CDR3 region has 13 residues. Germline assignment: CDR1 WNHNN and CDR2 SYGVQD (reference sequence). As DNA, the CDR3 is TGCGCCAGCAGTTCGGGGGCCGGAGAGACCCAGTACTTC. Translated: CASSSGAGETQYF.

This clonotype was seen a handful of times. This clone may be a read error of a much larger clone one base away. The gene calls are TRBV6-1 and TRBJ2-1; D gene ambiguous. CDR1 MNHNS and CDR2 SASEGT come from the germline V gene. The CDR3 sequence is 13 residues long. The CDR3 DNA sequence: TGTGCCAGCAATATAGCTTTGGGCAATGGGCAGTTCTTC. This encodes CASNIALGNGQFF.

This clonotype was counted many times. The genes are TRBV12-3 or TRBV12-4 and TRBJ2-1, with 7 nucleotides matching TRBD1. The CDR3 has 16 amino acids. Germline trimming cut 3 bases from V and 5 bases from J; bases unmatched to any gene: 10. CDR3: CASSFGSGTGDNEQFF. Here the CDR3 DNA reads TGTGCCAGCAGTTTTGGCTCCGGAACAGGGGACAATGAGCAGTTCTTC.

This clonotype turned up a few times. The rearrangement joins TRBV7-9 to TRBJ2-2; 14 bases line up with TRBD2. V shed 4 bases, J shed 1 base, and the junction held 11 bases outside the gene matches. The CDR3 has 20 amino acids. Germline V gene lookup returns CDR1 SEHNR and CDR2 FQNEAQ (reference sequence). The CDR3 reads CASSSRTGTSGRGNTGELFF. Written as DNA, the CDR3 is TGTGCCAGCAGCTCACGCACCGGGACTAGCGGGAGAGGGAACACCGGGGAGCTGTTTTTT.

This clonotype was observed a handful of times. V gene TRBV14 combines with J gene TRBJ2-1; TRBD1 agrees at 9 bases. The ends lost 4 bases at V and 7 bases at J; junction bases unmatched: 5. There are 14 residues in the CDR3. Germline V gene data show CDR1 as SGHDN and CDR2 as FVKESK. CDR3 loop: CASSRTGGKNEQFF. The CDR3 region has the DNA TGTGCCAGCAGCCGAACAGGGGGCAAAAATGAGCAGTTCTTC.

This clonotype was detected ten times or more. The V call is TRBV28, the J call TRBJ1-5; TRBD1 is a possible D gene (5 bases). CDR1 and CDR2 (germline): MDHEN, SYDVKM. V was shortened by 6 bases and J by 7 bases, with 13 bases between the two germline ends. The length of the CDR3 is 13 residues. CDR3: CASRVPRGQPQHF. The CDR3 region has the DNA TGTGCCAGCAGGGTACCGCGGGGCCAGCCCCAGCATTTT.

There are many counts of this clonotype. The rearrangement joins TRBV2 to TRBJ1-1; 7 nucleotides line up with TRBD1. Germline V gene data show CDR1 as SNHLY and CDR2 as FYNNEI. The CDR3 runs to 16 residues. V dropped 6 bases and J dropped 0; count of bases not matched to a gene: 10. CDR3: CASRRTGLSMNTEAFF. Written as DNA, the CDR3 is TGTGCCAGCAGACGGACAGGTCTTAGCATGAACACTGAAGCTTTCTTT.

The J gene is TRBJ2-4, the V gene TRBV20-1; D gene unclear. V was cut by 0 bases and J by 0 bases, with 12 bases left in between. CDR1 and CDR2 from the germline V gene are DFQATT and SNEGSKA (reference sequence). This CDR3 is 16 amino acids long. The chain's CDR3 is CSARDHVGRAKNIQYF. The CDR3 DNA sequence: TGCAGTGCTAGAGATCACGTCGGCCGAGCCAAAAACATTCAGTACTTC.

J is TRBJ2-2 and V is TRBV4-2; D may be TRBD1 (5 bases). V was shortened by 0 bases and J by 6 bases, with 14 bases between the two germline ends. The CDR3 totals 16 residues. CDR1 is LGHNA, CDR2 YNFKEQ, per germline. Here the CDR3 DNA reads TGTGCCAGCAGCCAAGATCAGGGCGGCGGAGCCGGGGAGCTGTTTTTT. It is translated as CASSQDQGGGAGELFF.

The chain employs TRBV20-1 and TRBJ2-1; TRBD2 matches at 7 bases. Looked up from germline, CDR1 is DFQATT and CDR2 is SNEGSKA (reference sequence). Losses at the gene ends were 7 bases for V and 3 bases for J; bases not matched to a gene: 21. The CDR3 is 18 residues long. The CDR3 protein is CSVERASGTASHYNEQFF. For the CDR3, the DNA is TGCAGTGTTGAGCGGGCAAGCGGGACCGCCAGTCACTACAATGAGCAGTTCTTC.

In this sample, this clonotype turned up many times. The chain couples TRBV2 to TRBJ2-2, with 8 bases matching TRBD1. The trim removed 7 bases at V and 7 bases at J, leaving 8 bases unmatched. CDR1 and CDR2 (germline): SNHLY, FYNNEI. CDR3 length: 14 amino acids. CDR3 protein: CASTGRTGIGELFF. The CDR3 DNA follows: TGTGCCAGCACCGGCAGGACAGGGATCGGGGAGCTGTTTTTT.

This chain connects TRBV7-2 to TRBJ2-7, with 7 bases fitting TRBD2. The CDR3 spans 16 residues. V was pared by 1 base and J by 6 bases, with 12 bases of the junction left unmatched. Looked up from germline, CDR1 is SGHTA and CDR2 is FQGNSA. In DNA form, the CDR3 reads TGTGCCAGCAGCTTAGTGGGCGGGGCGGGAGACCGCGAGCAGTACTTC. Residues: CASSLVGGAGDREQYF.

This clonotype was seen at least ten times. This chain uses TRBV11-2 with TRBJ2-1; D may be TRBD2 (5 bases). Trimming removed 5 bases from V and 0 bases from J, with 14 bases in between. The CDR3 covers 16 residues. Germline V lookup: CDR1 SGHAT, CDR2 FQNNGV. The CDR3 nucleotides read TGTGCCAGCAGCCTAGCCCGGTGGAGCTCCTACAATGAGCAGTTCTTC. Translation gives CASSLARWSSYNEQFF. The complete variable domain, with remaining parts taken from reference TRBV11-2 and TRBJ2-1, reads EAGVAQSPRYKIIEKRQSVAFWCNPISGHATLYWYQQILGQGPKLLIQFQNNGVVDDSQLPKDRFSAERLKGVDSTLKIQPAKLEDSAVYLCASSLARWSSYNEQFFGPGTRLTVL.

The chain carries TRBV6-4 and TRBJ2-2; 12 bases map to TRBD2. Germline V CDR1 and CDR2: MRHNA, SNTAGT. V dropped 11 bases and J dropped 4; count of bases not matched to a gene: 8. The CDR3 is 15 residues long. CDR3 amino acids: CAARTSGIFTGELFF. The CDR3 bases are TGTGCCGCGAGGACTAGCGGGATTTTCACCGGGGAGCTGTTTTTT.

The V and J genes are TRBV9 and TRBJ2-3; 10 bases fit TRBD2. The CDR3 is 18 amino acids. V shed 4 bases, J shed 4 bases, and the junction held 15 bases outside the gene matches. CDR1 SGDLS and CDR2 YYNGEE come from the germline V gene. The CDR3 DNA is TGTGCCAGCAGCCTTGGACTAGCGGCCCCTTCCATTTCAGATACGCAGTATTTT. Protein: CASSLGLAAPSISDTQYF.

This clonotype was counted many times. This chain uses TRBV10-3 with TRBJ2-7; unclear D gene. Trimming removed 0 bases from V and 6 bases from J, with 9 bases in between. Germline V gene sequence: CDR1 ENHRY, CDR2 SYGVKD. The CDR3 has 13 amino acids. The CDR3 DNA sequence: TGTGCCATCAGTGAGTCTGTGGCTCGCGAGCAGTACTTC. This gives the protein CAISESVAREQYF.

This chain uses TRBV5-1 with TRBJ2-6, with D perhaps TRBD2 (7 bases). The ends were cut back, 2 bases at V and 1 base at J, with 16 bases in the middle. The length of the CDR3 is 18 residues. Germline V gene lookup returns CDR1 SGHRS and CDR2 YFSETQ. The chain's CDR3 is CASSFGGGGLSGANVLTF. The CDR3 region has the DNA TGCGCCAGCAGCTTTGGGGGCGGGGGACTTTCTGGGGCCAACGTCCTGACTTTC.

The chain carries TRBV9 and TRBJ1-3; the match to TRBD1 covers 9 bases. V gave up 4 bases and J gave up 4 bases; unmatched junction bases: 12. Germline values: CDR1 SGDLS, CDR2 YYNGEE. The CDR3 has 17 residues. The CDR3 coding sequence is TGTGCCAGCAGCCCCGGGACAGGGATTCTATCAGGAAACACCATATATTTT. Translated: CASSPGTGILSGNTIYF.